This TCR beta chain was sequenced for a study of cytomegalovirus exposure and HLA in healthy donors. General observations from the study: Later on, a genetic analysis was performed. It linked a missense variant in DCLRE1C with V- and J-gene trimming of TCR beta.

PCR amplification relied on 60 Vbeta primers (plus 13 Jbeta primers). Clones were read by immunoSEQ multiplex PCR, and TCRdb kept only the in-frame ones, dropping some. The table lists about 120,000 clones, about 59% of them singletons, with 8% to 9.5% in the top ten. Concerning this clone itself: Antigen specificity is unknown.

Every donor was a healthy person donating bone marrow. Trimming removed 6 bases from V and 4 bases from J, with 9 bases in between. The CDR3 runs to 12 residues. Germline loops: CDR1 LNHDA, CDR2 SQIVND (reference sequence). The V gene is TRBV19, the J gene TRBJ1-2; maybe TRBD1 (6 bases). The clonotype originates from a woman between 35 and 50 years old in good health and CMV-seropositive. The sample consisted of PBMCs. This CDR3 reads CASRQGLYGYTF. The CDR3 region has the DNA TGTGCCAGTAGACAGGGCCTCTATGGCTACACCTTC.